The following is a T cell receptor beta chain sequence with its context. Its antigen is currently unknown. These data are taken from a study of OX40 agonist ivuxolimab in advanced cancers. Across the study: Therapy given before enrollment (anti-PD-1, anti-PD-L1 or anti-CTLA-4) was allowed, and 35% to 45% had some.

Broader study findings: CD8+ T cells were the subset that, on average, had more expanded clones than CD4+. Within 6 weeks, CD4+ and CD8+ blood T cells expanded clonally at 0.1 to 3.0 mg/kg.

Using immunoSEQ multiplex PCR, the repertoire was profiled, and TCRdb retains in-frame clones only, with some absent. The repertoire holds about 94,000 clones, around 91% seen once, with 0.7% to 1% in the top ten. The TCR originated in an adult with an advanced solid tumor such as melanoma, head and neck, liver or kidney cancer. Sample: CD4+ or CD8+ T cells sorted from blood, taken in a trial of the OX40 agonist ivuxolimab.

DNA of the CDR3: TGTGCCTGGAGTAGTCAGGGGTACGAGCAGTACTTC. The encoded protein is CAWSSQGYEQYF. The chain has TRBV30 and TRBJ2-7; TRBD1 is a possible D gene (6 bases). The CDR3 runs to 12 residues. Per germline, CDR1 GTSNPN and CDR2 SVGIG (reference sequence). The V end was cut by 2 bases, the J end by 4 bases, with 9 bases between. Full variable domain (rest looked up from reference TRBV30 and TRBJ2-7): SQTIHQWPATLVQPVGSPLSLECTVEGTSNPNLYWYRQAAGRGLQLLFYSVGIGQISSEVPQNLSASRPQDRQFILSSKKLLLSDSGFYLCAWSSQGYEQYFGPGTRLTVT.